A selection of T cell receptor beta chains follows, all from one sample in a study of identical twins. Using its own MiXCR run on the 5' RACE reads, TCRdb lists one record per CDR3 protein. This table has about 1.7 million distinct CDR3 sequences, under 35% appearing once. Sequencing input: cord blood. The source of these receptors is a newborn girl in good health. Each CDR3 is given with its conserved first and last residue. Fields, in order: V gene, J gene, clone size, D gene, CDR3 length, CDR3 protein, CDR3 DNA. D genes are given only for firm matches. Some rows have no size entry. The others give once, few or many, or a class for an expanded clone.

>TRBV7-9|TRBJ2-7|few|NA|13
CASSAGQYYEQYF
TGTGCCAGCAGCGCAGGACAGTATTACGAGCAGTACTTC
>TRBV5-1|TRBJ1-5|few|NA|15
CASSRDPISNQPQHF
TGCGCCAGCAGCCGGGACCCCATTAGCAATCAGCCCCAGCATTTT
>TRBV20-1|TRBJ2-1|NA|TRBD2|14
CSARDAGGYNEQFF
TGCAGTGCTAGAGACGCGGGAGGGTACAATGAGCAGTTCTTC
>TRBV25-1|TRBJ2-7|NA|TRBD2|15
CASSDWAGGPNEQYF
TGTGCCAGCAGTGATTGGGCGGGAGGGCCAAACGAGCAGTACTTC
>TRBV29-1|TRBJ2-1|NA|TRBD2|13
CSVQAGGLDEQFF
TGCAGCGTACAAGCGGGAGGGTTGGATGAGCAGTTCTTC
>TRBV15|TRBJ2-7|NA|TRBD2|18
CATSRLKTSYNSYNEQYF
TGTGCCACCAGCAGGCTTAAGACTAGCTACAACTCCTACAATGAGCAGTACTTC
>TRBV24-1|TRBJ2-4|NA|TRBD1|15
CATSDDRGAKNIQYF
TGTGCCACCAGTGATGACAGGGGGGCCAAAAACATTCAGTACTTC
>TRBV6-6|TRBJ2-1|NA|NA|12
CASNYPNFEQFF
TGTGCCAGCAATTACCCCAATTTTGAGCAGTTCTTC
>TRBV10-3|TRBJ2-7|NA|TRBD1|15
CAISEFRDRGLEQYF
TGTGCCATCAGTGAGTTCCGGGACAGGGGGCTCGAGCAGTACTTC
>TRBV7-2|TRBJ1-5|few|NA|15
CASSSGIRENQPQHF
TGTGCCAGCAGCTCAGGGATCAGGGAAAATCAGCCCCAGCATTTT
>TRBV2|TRBJ2-3|few|NA|13
CASRSDSQLTQYF
TGTGCCAGCAGGTCCGACTCCCAGCTGACGCAGTATTTT
>TRBV7-9|TRBJ1-2|NA|NA|13
CASIQGKGRGYTF
TGTGCCAGCATCCAGGGGAAGGGGCGCGGCTACACCTTC
>TRBV27|TRBJ1-5|few|NA|13
CASSILSGGPQHF
TGTGCCAGCAGTATCCTGTCCGGTGGGCCCCAGCATTTT
>TRBV7-8|TRBJ2-5|few|NA|15
CASSPQGGHQETQYF
TGTGCCAGCAGCCCCCAGGGGGGGCATCAAGAGACCCAGTACTTC
>TRBV5-6|TRBJ2-3|few|TRBD2|20
CASSYPGLAGASHSTDTQYF
TGTGCCAGCAGTTACCCGGGACTAGCGGGGGCCAGCCATAGCACAGATACGCAGTATTTT
>TRBV20-1|TRBJ2-3|NA|NA|12
CSEVGSTDTQYF
TGCAGTGAAGTGGGGAGCACAGATACGCAGTATTTT
>TRBV12-3/TRBV12-4|TRBJ1-4|NA|TRBD1|14
CASSQTGPNEKLFF
TGTGCCAGCAGCCAGACAGGGCCTAATGAAAAACTGTTTTTT
>TRBV3-1|TRBJ2-7|few|NA|16
CASSQGTADRPTTQYF
TGTGCCAGCAGCCAAGGTACGGCTGACCGACCTACGACGCAGTACTTC